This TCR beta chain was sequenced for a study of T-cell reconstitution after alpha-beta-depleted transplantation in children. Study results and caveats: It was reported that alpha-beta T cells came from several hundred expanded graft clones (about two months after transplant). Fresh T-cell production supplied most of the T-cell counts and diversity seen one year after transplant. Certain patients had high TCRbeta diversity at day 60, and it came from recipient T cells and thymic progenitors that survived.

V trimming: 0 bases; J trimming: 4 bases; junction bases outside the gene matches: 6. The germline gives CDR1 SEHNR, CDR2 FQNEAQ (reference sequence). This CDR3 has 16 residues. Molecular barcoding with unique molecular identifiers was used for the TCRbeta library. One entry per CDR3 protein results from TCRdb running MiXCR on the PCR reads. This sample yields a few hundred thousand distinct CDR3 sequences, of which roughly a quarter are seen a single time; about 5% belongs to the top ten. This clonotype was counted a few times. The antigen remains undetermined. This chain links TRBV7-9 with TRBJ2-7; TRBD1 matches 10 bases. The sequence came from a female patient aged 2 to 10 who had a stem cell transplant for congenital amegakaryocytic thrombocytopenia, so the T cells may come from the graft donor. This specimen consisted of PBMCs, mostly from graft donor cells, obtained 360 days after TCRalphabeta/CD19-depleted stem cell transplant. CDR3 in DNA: TGTGCCAGCAGCTTAGCGGGGGACAGGGGTTCTTACGAGCAGTACTTC. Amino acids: CASSLAGDRGSYEQYF.